This TCR beta chain was found in a study of identical twins. Overall study findings and caveats: Models came in too low on out-of-frame TCR alpha sharing in monozygotic twins. Excess sharing between twins was weaker in beta out-of-frame sequences. Beta clonotypes that were abundant in cord blood contained fewer insertions, a pattern absent from memory repertoires.

This CDR3 spans 14 amino acids. V gave up 0 bases and J gave up 4 bases, with 10 bases separating them. Germline V gene data show CDR1 as SGDLS and CDR2 as YYNGEE. Using its own MiXCR run on the 5' RACE reads, TCRdb lists one record per CDR3 protein. Among about 690,000 distinct CDR3 sequences listed, 21% were seen once. To note about this clonotype: Its cognate antigen is unknown.

This same sample was also part of a study on T cells expressing NK-cell markers.

The J gene is TRBJ1-1, the V gene TRBV9; D unclear. The origin of this receptor is a woman between 18 and 30 years old in good health. Sequencing was performed on PBMCs. As DNA, the CDR3 is TGTGCCAGCAGCGTAGAGCCCGAGGGCACTGAAGCTTTCTTT. Residues: CASSVEPEGTEAFF.